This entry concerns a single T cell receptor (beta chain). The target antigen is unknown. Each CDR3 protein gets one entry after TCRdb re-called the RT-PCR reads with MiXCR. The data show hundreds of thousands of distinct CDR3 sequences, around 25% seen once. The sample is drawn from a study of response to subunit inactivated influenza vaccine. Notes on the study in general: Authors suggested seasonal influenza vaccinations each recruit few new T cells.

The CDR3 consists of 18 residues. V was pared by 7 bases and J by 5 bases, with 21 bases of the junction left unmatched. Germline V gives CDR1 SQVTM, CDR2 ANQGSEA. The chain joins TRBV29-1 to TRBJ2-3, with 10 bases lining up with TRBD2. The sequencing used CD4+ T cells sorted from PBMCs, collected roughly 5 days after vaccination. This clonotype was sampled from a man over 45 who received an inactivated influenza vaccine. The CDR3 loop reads CSASHLAGDNLGGDTQYF. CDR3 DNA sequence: TGCAGCGCGAGCCACCTAGCGGGAGACAACCTTGGGGGAGATACGCAGTATTTT.